The TCR beta chain under discussion was sequenced for a study of a mutant IDH1 vaccine in newly diagnosed glioma. At the level of the study: Vaccination began 4-6 weeks post radiotherapy alone, or with temozolomide cycles. Earlier care involved radiotherapy, temozolomide, or both, and the majority received both. At week 47 came visit V13, while visit V12 had come at week 35. Points from the study as a whole: Immune responses arising from the vaccine appeared in about 94% of patients.

Time point meaning: week 35, safety follow-up. Alongside topical imiquimod, each dose of vaccine comprised 300 ug of mutant IDH1 20-mer peptide. A remark on this clone: The target antigen is unknown.

With 4 bases removed from V and 7 bases from J, the gap between germline ends came to 18 bases. Germline values: CDR1 SGHRS, CDR2 YFSETQ. CDR3 length: 16 amino acids. TCRdb's table, derived via immunoSEQ multiplex PCR, lists solely in-frame clones and lacks some. In the table there are 35,000 to 45,000 clones, about 80% of which are singletons. Sequencing used PBMCs, obtained from a glioma patient whose treatment included an IDH1 peptide vaccine. The sequence was obtained from a woman aged 45-65 years with glioma. The chain links TRBV5-1 to TRBJ1-6; unclear D gene. CDR3 loop: CASSPVAGSLNSPLHF. CDR3 DNA sequence: TGCGCCAGCAGCCCTGTGGCGGGGTCACTGAATTCACCCCTCCACTTT.